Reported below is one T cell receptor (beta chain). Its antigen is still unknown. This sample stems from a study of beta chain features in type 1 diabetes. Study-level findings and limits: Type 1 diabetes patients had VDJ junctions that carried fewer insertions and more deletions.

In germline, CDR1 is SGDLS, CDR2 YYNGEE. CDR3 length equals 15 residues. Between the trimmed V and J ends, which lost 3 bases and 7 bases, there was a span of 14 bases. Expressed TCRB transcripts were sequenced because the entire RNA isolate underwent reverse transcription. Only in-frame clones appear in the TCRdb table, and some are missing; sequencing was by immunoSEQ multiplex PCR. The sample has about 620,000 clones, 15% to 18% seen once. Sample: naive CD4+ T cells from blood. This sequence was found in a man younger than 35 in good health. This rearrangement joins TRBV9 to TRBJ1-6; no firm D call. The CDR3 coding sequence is TGTGCCAGCAGCGGGGAGGGTCTCAGGAATTCACCCCTCCACTTT. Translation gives CASSGEGLRNSPLHF. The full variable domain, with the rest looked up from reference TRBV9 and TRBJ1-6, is DSGVTQTPKHLITATGQRVTLRCSPRSGDLSVYWYQQSLDQGLQFLIQYYNGEERAKGNILERFSAQQFPDLHSELNLSSLELGDSALYFCASSGEGLRNSPLHFGNGTRLTVT.